The source of this T cell receptor (beta chain) is a study of blood T cell repertoires in COVID-19. The CDR3 spans 14 residues. Germline CDR1 KGHDR, CDR2 SFDVKD. V was cut by 1 base and J by 3 bases, with 8 bases left in between. Method: immunoSEQ multiplex PCR; TCRdb's copy keeps in-frame clones and lacks some. The sample consists of roughly 220,000 clones, around 86% of them appearing once. The chain joins TRBV24-1 to TRBJ2-5; D remains unclear. The sequencing input was peripheral blood. The sequence derives from a woman aged 45-59 years with COVID-19, enrolled during active disease. DNA for the CDR3: TGTGCCACCAGTGATTTTAGAGAAAAAGAGACCCAGTACTTC. Its translation: CATSDFREKETQYF.